One sample yielded the 22 T cell receptor beta chains listed below, sequenced in a study of shared clonotypes between healthy human individuals. TCRdb's copy holds only in-frame clones and misses some; the assay was immunoSEQ multiplex PCR. The sample has 1,500,000 or so clones, around 97% seen once. Sequencing used naive CD4+ T cells sorted from blood. Documented subset: CD45RA+ positively selected. The receptors here all came from a man aged 25-40 years in good health.

This clone was detected only once. This chain uses TRBV27 with TRBJ2-7; no reliable D call. Per germline, CDR1 MNHEY and CDR2 SMNVEV (reference sequence). Trimming removed 4 bases at V and 7 bases at J, with 8 bases between. The CDR3 covers 11 residues. In DNA form, the CDR3 reads TGTGCCAGCAGTTCTCTTGGGGAGCAGTACTTC. Protein sequence: CASSSLGEQYF.

The chain combines TRBV2 with TRBJ2-1, with D possibly matching TRBD1 (5 bases). This CDR3 contains 11 residues. Germline loops: CDR1 SNHLY, CDR2 FYNNEI. Trimming took 11 bases from V and 15 from J, leaving 20 bases between them. Written as DNA, the CDR3 is TGTGCCGCGCAGGGTGGGGTGGAATGGTTCTTC. Protein sequence: CAAQGGVEWFF.

The chain is built from TRBV7-2 and TRBJ1-1, with 7 bases fitting TRBD1. After removal of 2 bases from V and 5 bases from J, the junction contained 5 bases not matched to a gene. Looked up from germline, CDR1 is SGHTA and CDR2 is FQGNSA. CDR3 length: 14 residues. The CDR3 region has the DNA TGTGCCAGCAGCTTAAGGGCAGGGGGGACTGAAGCTTTCTTT. Its translation: CASSLRAGGTEAFF.

A remark on this clone: In the same sample, other DNA sequences code for this CDR3. The J gene is TRBJ2-5, the V gene TRBV5-4; possibly TRBD1 or TRBD2 for D (5 bases each). Germline CDR1 SGHNT, CDR2 YYREEE (reference sequence). The germline V and J ends were trimmed by 1 base and 3 bases, with 7 bases remaining between them. The CDR3 loop spans 13 amino acids. This CDR3 is CASSLRGEETQYF. The CDR3 nucleotides are TGTGCCAGCAGCTTGAGGGGAGAAGAGACCCAGTACTTC.

As DNA, the CDR3 is TGCGCCAGCAGCCAAGTAATGATTCCCACCTACGAGCAGTACTTC. Translation gives CASSQVMIPTYEQYF. V and J are TRBV4-1 and TRBJ2-7; no clear D. The V gene's germline CDR1 is MGHRA and CDR2 YSYEKL. Trimming stripped 1 base from V and 2 bases from J, with 12 bases between. CDR3 length: 15 residues.

This chain joins TRBV5-4 and TRBJ2-1, with 8 bases that match TRBD2. V shed 3 bases and J 4 bases; nucleotides not matched to a gene: 9. This CDR3 spans 16 amino acids. Germline assignment: CDR1 SGHNT and CDR2 YYREEE (reference sequence). The CDR3 sequence: CASSYLVAGTYNEQFF. CDR3 bases: TGTGCCAGCAGCTATTTGGTAGCGGGAACTTACAATGAGCAGTTCTTC.

The chain links TRBV9 to TRBJ2-5; a weak D match, TRBD2 (6 bases). The CDR3 contains 14 residues. The germline V gene encodes CDR1 SGDLS and CDR2 YYNGEE. The ends were cut back, 3 bases at V and 2 bases at J, with 11 bases in the middle. This CDR3 reads CASSGGRGQETQYF. CDR3 in DNA: TGTGCCAGCAGCGGTGGGCGGGGACAAGAGACCCAGTACTTC.

V is TRBV9 and J is TRBJ1-4; D possibly corresponds to TRBD1 (6 bases). The CDR3 is 14 amino acids. Per the germline V gene, CDR1 is SGDLS and CDR2 is YYNGEE. Trimming removed 2 bases from V and 5 bases from J, with 10 bases in between. This CDR3 is CASSVGQINEKLFF. The CDR3 DNA follows: TGTGCCAGCAGCGTCGGACAGATCAATGAAAAACTGTTTTTT.

J is TRBJ2-5 and V is TRBV7-9; D call uncertain. The CDR3 loop spans 15 amino acids. The germline gives CDR1 SEHNR, CDR2 FQNEAQ (reference sequence). V lost 3 bases, J lost 0 bases, and 11 bases lay in between. In DNA, the CDR3 is TGTGCCAGCAGCTTTGGCGGATCATACCAAGAGACCCAGTACTTC. Protein sequence: CASSFGGSYQETQYF.

Regarding this clone: Other nucleotide sequences from this sample produce the same CDR3. The rearrangement uses TRBV5-1 and TRBJ2-3; D possibly corresponds to TRBD2 (6 bases). The V and J ends lost 5 bases and 4 bases respectively, with 14 bases between them. CDR1 is SGHRS and CDR2 is YFSETQ in the germline V gene. There are 14 residues in the CDR3. Here the CDR3 reads CASSRPGGADTQYF. The CDR3 DNA sequence: TGCGCCAGCAGTCGTCCCGGGGGAGCAGATACGCAGTATTTT.

Concerning this clone itself: The germline gene is not matched at one end of the junction; a read error may be the cause. Other DNA variants within this sample encode the same CDR3. The chain is built from TRBV18 and TRBJ2-2; tentative D call: TRBD2 (5 bases). Per the germline V gene, CDR1 is KGHSH and CDR2 is LQKENI. The CDR3 length is 13 residues. The CDR3 region has the DNA TGTGCCAGCTCCCCACTAGACACCGGGGAGCTGTTTTTT. As protein: CASSPLDTGELFF.

The chain links TRBV29-1 to TRBJ2-1; TRBD1 matches at 7 bases. V gave up 8 bases and J gave up 4 bases; unmatched junction bases: 8. Germline loops: CDR1 SQVTM, CDR2 ANQGSEA. The length of the CDR3 is 13 residues. This CDR3 reads CSSLQGWYNEQFF. The CDR3 DNA is TGCAGCTCCCTACAGGGGTGGTACAATGAGCAGTTCTTC.

J is TRBJ2-5 and V is TRBV29-1; D is perhaps TRBD2 (6 bases). This CDR3 has 13 amino acids. In germline, CDR1 is SQVTM, CDR2 ANQGSEA. V shed 2 bases and J shed 5 bases, with 12 bases lying between them. CDR3 protein: CSVETGGAETQYF. The DNA of the CDR3 is TGCAGCGTTGAAACAGGAGGGGCGGAGACCCAGTACTTC.

This chain joins TRBV2 and TRBJ1-5, with TRBD1 identical over 8 bases. The CDR3 has 14 residues. Germline V gene data show CDR1 as SNHLY and CDR2 as FYNNEI. V shed 7 bases and J 4 bases; nucleotides not matched to a gene: 6. The CDR3 loop reads CASNTDRVNQPQHF. The CDR3 bases are TGTGCCAGCAACACGGACAGGGTTAATCAGCCCCAGCATTTT.

This chain joins TRBV28 and TRBJ2-7, with unresolved D. This CDR3 has 14 amino acids. The ends were cut back, 5 bases at V and 2 bases at J, with 13 bases in the middle. Per germline, CDR1 MDHEN and CDR2 SYDVKM. The chain's CDR3 is CASSGLGPPYEQYF. CDR3 bases: TGTGCCAGCAGTGGTCTCGGGCCACCCTACGAGCAGTACTTC.

The V gene is TRBV28, the J gene TRBJ1-2; no definite D call. The CDR3 has 16 residues. V was clipped by 4 bases and J by 4 bases, with 19 bases between them. CDR1 is MDHEN and CDR2 is SYDVKM in the germline V gene. As DNA, the CDR3 is TGTGCCAGCAGTTGGGTTTTTAGGGCCCAACCCTATGGCTACACCTTC. Translated, it gives CASSWVFRAQPYGYTF.

CDR3 coding DNA: TGTGCCAGCAGCTTGGTTTGGGCTAACAATGAGCAGTTCTTC. It codes for CASSLVWANNEQFF. The gene calls are TRBV5-4 and TRBJ2-1; D gene ambiguous. This CDR3 is 14 amino acids long. CDR1 is SGHNT, CDR2 YYREEE, per germline (reference sequence). V lost 0 bases, J lost 5 bases, and 9 bases lay in between.

CDR3 coding DNA: TGTGCCAGCAGTGGCCGCGGACCCAGAAACACTGAAGCTTTCTTT. Amino acids: CASSGRGPRNTEAFF. The gene calls are TRBV28 and TRBJ1-1; D remains ambiguous. Trimming shortened V by 5 bases and J by 2 bases, and 15 bases separated the two germline ends. CDR3 length equals 15 residues. Germline V lookup: CDR1 MDHEN, CDR2 SYDVKM.

This rearrangement joins TRBV18 to TRBJ1-2; TRBD1 might be the D (6 bases). The V end lost 2 bases, the J end lost 8 bases, and 24 bases lay between the germline ends. The CDR3 contains 17 residues. Germline lookup yields CDR1 KGHSH and CDR2 LQKENI. The CDR3 DNA sequence: TGTGCCAGCTCACCAACCGCAGGGGCAAAGCCACCGCTCGGCTACACCTTC. This translates into CASSPTAGAKPPLGYTF. The full variable domain, its missing parts supplied by reference TRBV18 and TRBJ1-2, is NAGVMQNPRHLVRRRGQEARLRCSPMKGHSHVYWYRQLPEEGLKFMVYLQKENIIDESGMPKERFSAEFPKEGPSILRIQQVVRGDSAAYFCASSPTAGAKPPLGYTFGSGTRLTVV.

The genes are TRBV19 and TRBJ2-1; D call uncertain. The V end lost 2 bases, the J end lost 5 bases, and 13 bases lay between the germline ends. Germline-derived CDR1 and CDR2 are LNHDA and SQIVND (reference sequence). There are 15 residues in the CDR3. CDR3 amino acids: CASSIKHSPDNEQFF. Written as DNA, the CDR3 is TGTGCCAGTAGTATAAAGCACAGCCCCGACAATGAGCAGTTCTTC.

This chain links TRBV5-1 with TRBJ2-5, with TRBD2 identical over 7 bases. CDR1 and CDR2 from the germline V gene are SGHRS and YFSETQ. The CDR3 is 15 residues long. Trimming removed 3 bases from V and 5 bases from J; junction bases left unmatched: 10. The CDR3 DNA sequence: TGCGCCAGCAGCTCCACTAGCGCCTGGGGGGAGACCCAGTACTTC. It translates to CASSSTSAWGETQYF.

The chain uses TRBV19 and TRBJ2-7, with D unresolved. CDR3 length: 13 residues. Per the germline V gene, CDR1 is LNHDA and CDR2 is SQIVND (reference sequence). V lost 5 bases and J lost 3, with 11 bases in between. The CDR3 DNA reads as TGTGCCAGTAGTGAAGTGGTCGGCTACGAGCAGTACTTC. Protein: CASSEVVGYEQYF.